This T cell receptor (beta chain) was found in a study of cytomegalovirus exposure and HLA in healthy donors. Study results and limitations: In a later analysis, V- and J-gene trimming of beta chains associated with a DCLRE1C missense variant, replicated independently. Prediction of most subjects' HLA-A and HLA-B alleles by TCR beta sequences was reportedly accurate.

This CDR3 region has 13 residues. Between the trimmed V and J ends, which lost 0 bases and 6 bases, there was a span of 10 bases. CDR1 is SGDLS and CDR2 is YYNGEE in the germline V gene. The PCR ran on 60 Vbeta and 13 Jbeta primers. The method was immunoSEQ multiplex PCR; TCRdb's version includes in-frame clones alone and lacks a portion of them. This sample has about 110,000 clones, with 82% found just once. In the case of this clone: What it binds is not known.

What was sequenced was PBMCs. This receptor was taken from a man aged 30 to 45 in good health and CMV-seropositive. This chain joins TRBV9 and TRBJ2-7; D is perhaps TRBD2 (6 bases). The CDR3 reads CASSVVFGGEQYF. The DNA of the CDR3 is TGTGCCAGCAGCGTAGTTTTCGGGGGCGAGCAGTACTTC.